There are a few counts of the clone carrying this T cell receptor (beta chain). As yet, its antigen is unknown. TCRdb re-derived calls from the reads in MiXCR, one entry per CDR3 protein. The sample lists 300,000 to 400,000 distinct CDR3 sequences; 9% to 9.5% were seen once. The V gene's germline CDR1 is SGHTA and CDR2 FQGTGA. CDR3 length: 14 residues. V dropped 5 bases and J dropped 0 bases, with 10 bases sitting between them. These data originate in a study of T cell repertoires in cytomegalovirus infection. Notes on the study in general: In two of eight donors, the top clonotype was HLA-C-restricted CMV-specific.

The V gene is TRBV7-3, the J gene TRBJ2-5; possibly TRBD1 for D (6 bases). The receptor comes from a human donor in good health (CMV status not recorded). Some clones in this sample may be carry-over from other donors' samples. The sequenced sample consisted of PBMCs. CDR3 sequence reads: CASSLDRNQETQYF. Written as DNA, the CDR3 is TGTGCCAGCAGCCTGGACAGAAACCAAGAGACCCAGTACTTC.